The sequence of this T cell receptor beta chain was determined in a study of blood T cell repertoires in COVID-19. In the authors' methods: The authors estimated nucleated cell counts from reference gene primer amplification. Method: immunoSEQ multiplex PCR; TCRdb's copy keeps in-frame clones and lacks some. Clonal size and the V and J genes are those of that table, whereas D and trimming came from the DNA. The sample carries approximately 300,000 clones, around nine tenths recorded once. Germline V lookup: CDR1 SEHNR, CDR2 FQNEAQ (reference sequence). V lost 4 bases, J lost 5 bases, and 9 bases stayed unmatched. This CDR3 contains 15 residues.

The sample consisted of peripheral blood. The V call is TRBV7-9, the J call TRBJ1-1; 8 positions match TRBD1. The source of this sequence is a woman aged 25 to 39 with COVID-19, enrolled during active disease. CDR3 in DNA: TGTGCCAGCAGCTCTACAGGGGGATTGAGTACTGAAGCTTTCTTT. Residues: CASSSTGGLSTEAFF.